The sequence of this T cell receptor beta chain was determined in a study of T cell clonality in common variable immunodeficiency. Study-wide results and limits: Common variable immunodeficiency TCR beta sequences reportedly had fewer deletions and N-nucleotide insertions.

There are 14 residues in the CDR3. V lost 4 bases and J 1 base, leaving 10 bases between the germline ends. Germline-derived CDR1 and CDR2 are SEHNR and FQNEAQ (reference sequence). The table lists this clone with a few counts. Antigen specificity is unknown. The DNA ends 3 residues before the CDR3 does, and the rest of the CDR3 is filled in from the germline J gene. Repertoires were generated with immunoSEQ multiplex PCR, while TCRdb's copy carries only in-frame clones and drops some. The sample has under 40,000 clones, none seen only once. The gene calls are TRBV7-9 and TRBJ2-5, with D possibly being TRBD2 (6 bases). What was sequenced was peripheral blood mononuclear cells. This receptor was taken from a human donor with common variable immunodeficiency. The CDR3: CASSSRGTQETQYF. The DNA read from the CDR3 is TGTGCCAGCAGCTCTCGGGGGACCCAAGAGACC.